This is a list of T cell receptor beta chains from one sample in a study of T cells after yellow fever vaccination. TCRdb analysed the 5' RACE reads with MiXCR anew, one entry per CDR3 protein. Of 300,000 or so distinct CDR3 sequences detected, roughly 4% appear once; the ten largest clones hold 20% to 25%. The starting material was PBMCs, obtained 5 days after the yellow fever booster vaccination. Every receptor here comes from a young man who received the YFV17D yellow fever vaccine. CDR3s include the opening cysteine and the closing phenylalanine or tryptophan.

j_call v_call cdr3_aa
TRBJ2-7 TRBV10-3 CATLTSGASYEQYF
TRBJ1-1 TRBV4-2 CASSPEGWGDTEAFF
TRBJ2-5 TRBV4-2 CASSQGGDQETQYF
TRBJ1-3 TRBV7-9 CASRGSGNTIYF
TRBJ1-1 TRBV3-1 CASSQDAGLGGNTEAFF
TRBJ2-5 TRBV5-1 CASSLGQIIQETQYF
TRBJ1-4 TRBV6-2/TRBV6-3 CASSYSSGRVEKLFF
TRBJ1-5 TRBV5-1 CASSLDALNQPQHF
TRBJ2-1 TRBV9 CASSREGGLSSYNEQFF
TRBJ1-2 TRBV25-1 CATRTGRGYTF
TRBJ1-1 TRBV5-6 CASSIGQGWTEAFF
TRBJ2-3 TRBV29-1 CSSDTDTQYF
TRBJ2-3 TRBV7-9 CASSLFQGFSTDTQYF
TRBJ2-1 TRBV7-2 CASSFRGGALGHEQFF
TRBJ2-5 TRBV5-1 CASSLGLRGYSKETQYF
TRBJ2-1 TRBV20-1 CSASDPRGAGGQYNEQFF
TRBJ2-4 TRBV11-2 CASSKQGGKNIQYF
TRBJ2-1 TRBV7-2 CASSLGWGLAGGFEQFF
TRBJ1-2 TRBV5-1 CASSLLTGGAETYGYTF
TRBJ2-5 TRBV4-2 CASSQDPGLAVETQYF